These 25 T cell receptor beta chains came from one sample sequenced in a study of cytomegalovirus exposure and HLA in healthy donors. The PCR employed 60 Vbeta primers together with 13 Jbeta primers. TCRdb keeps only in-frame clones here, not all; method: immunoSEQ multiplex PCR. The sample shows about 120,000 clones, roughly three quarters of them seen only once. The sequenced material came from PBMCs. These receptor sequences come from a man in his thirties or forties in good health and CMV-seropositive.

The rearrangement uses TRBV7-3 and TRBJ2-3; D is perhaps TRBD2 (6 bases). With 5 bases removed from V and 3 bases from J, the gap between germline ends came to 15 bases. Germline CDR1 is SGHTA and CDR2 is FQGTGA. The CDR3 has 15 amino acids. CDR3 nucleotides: TGTGCCAGCAGCCCAACCTCGGCGGGGACAGATACGCAGTATTTT. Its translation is CASSPTSAGTDTQYF.

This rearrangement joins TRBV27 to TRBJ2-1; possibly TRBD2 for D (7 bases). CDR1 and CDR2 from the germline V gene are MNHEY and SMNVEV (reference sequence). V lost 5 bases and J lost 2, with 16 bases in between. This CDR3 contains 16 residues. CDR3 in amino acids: CASSPLLRGPYNEQFF. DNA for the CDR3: TGTGCCAGCAGTCCTCTCCTGCGGGGGCCCTACAATGAGCAGTTCTTC.

CDR3 in amino acids: CASSPSGAGNTIYF. The CDR3 region has the DNA TGTGCCAGCTCACCAAGCGGGGCTGGAAACACCATATATTTT. The chain employs TRBV18 and TRBJ1-3; D is unresolved. Trimming left V 2 bases short and J 2 bases short, with 7 bases between. Germline V gene sequence: CDR1 KGHSH, CDR2 LQKENI. This CDR3 is 14 amino acids long.

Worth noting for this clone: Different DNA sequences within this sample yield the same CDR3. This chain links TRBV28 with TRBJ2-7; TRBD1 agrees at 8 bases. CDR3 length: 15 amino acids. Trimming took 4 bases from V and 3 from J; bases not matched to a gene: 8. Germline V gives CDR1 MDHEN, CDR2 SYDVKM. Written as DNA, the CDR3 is TGTGCCAGCAGTTCTACCGGGACAGGAATCTACGAGCAGTACTTC. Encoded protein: CASSSTGTGIYEQYF.

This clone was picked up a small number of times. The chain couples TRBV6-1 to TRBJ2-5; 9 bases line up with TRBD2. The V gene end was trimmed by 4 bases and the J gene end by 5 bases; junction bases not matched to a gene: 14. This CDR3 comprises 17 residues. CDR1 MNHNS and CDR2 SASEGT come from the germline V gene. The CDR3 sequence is CASSGGWASGTGETQYF. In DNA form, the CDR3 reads TGTGCCAGCAGTGGGGGTTGGGCTAGCGGGACGGGGGAGACCCAGTACTTC.

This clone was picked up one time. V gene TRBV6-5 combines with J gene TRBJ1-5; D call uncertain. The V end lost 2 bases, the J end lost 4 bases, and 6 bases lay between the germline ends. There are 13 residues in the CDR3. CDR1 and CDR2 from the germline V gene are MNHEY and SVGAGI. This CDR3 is CASSYTENQPQHF. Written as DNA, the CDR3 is TGTGCCAGCAGTTACACAGAGAATCAGCCCCAGCATTTT.

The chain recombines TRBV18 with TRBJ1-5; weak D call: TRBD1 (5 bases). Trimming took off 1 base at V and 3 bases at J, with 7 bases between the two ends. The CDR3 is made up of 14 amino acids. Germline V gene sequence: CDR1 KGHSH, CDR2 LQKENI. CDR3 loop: CASSPQQDNQPQHF. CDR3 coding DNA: TGTGCCAGCTCACCACAACAGGACAATCAGCCCCAGCATTTT.

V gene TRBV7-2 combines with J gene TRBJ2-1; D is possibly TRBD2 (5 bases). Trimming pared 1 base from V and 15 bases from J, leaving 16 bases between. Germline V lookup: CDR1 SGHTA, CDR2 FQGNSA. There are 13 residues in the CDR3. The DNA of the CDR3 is TGTGCCAGCAGCTTAGGTTCGGAGAGGGTGTGGTTCTTC. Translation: CASSLGSERVWFF. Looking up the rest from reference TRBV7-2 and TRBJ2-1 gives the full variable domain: GAGVSQSPSNKVTEKGKDVELRCDPISGHTALYWYRQSLGQGLEFLIYFQGNSAPDKSGLPSDRFSAERTGGSVSTLTIQRTQQEDSAVYLCASSLGSERVWFFGPGTRLTVL.

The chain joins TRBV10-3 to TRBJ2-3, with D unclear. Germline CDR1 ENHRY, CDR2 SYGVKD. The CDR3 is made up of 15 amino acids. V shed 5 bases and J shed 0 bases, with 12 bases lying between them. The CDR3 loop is CAISSAKTSTDTQYF. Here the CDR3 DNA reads TGTGCCATCAGTTCGGCGAAGACTAGCACAGATACGCAGTATTTT.

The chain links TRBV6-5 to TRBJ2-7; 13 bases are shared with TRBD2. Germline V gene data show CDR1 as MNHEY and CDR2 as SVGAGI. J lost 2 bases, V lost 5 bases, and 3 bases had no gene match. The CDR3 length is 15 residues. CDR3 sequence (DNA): TGTGCCAGCAGTAGACTAGCGGGGGGTACCTACGAGCAGTACTTC. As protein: CASSRLAGGTYEQYF.

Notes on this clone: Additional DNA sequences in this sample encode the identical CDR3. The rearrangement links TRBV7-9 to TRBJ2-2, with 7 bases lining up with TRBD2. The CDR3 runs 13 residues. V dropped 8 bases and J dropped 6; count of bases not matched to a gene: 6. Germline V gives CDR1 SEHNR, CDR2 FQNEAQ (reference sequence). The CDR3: CASSSGGSGELFF. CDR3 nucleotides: TGTGCCAGCTCCTCCGGGGGGTCCGGGGAGCTGTTTTTT.

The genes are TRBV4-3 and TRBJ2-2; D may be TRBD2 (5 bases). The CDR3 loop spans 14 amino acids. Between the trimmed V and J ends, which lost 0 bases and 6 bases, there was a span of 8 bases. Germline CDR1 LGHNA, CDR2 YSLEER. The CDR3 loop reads CASSQEQRAGELFF. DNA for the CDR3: TGCGCCAGCAGCCAAGAACAGAGGGCCGGGGAGCTGTTTTTT.

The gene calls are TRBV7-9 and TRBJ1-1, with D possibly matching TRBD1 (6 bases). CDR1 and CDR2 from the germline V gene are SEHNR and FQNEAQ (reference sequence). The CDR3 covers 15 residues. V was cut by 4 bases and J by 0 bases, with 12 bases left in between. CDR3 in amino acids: CASSSQGNMNTEAFF. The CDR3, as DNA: TGTGCCAGCAGCTCGCAGGGGAATATGAACACTGAAGCTTTCTTT.

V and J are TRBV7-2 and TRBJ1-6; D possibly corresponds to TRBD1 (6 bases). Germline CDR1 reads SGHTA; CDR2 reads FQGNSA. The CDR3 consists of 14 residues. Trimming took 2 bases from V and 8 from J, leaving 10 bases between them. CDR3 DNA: TGTGCCAGCAGCTTACGCAGGGGCGATTCACCCCTCCACTTT. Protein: CASSLRRGDSPLHF.

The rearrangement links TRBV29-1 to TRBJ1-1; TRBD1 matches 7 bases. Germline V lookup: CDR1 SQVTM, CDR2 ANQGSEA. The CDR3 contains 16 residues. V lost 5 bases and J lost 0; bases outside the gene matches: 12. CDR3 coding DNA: TGCAGCGTTCTTTTTGGGGGACAGCAAATGAACACTGAAGCTTTCTTT. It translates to CSVLFGGQQMNTEAFF.

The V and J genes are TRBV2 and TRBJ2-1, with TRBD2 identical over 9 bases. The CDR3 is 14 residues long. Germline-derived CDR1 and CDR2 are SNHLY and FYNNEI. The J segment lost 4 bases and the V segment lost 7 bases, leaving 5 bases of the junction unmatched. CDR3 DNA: TGTGCCAGCACCGGACTAGCGTCTTACAATGAGCAGTTCTTC. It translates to CASTGLASYNEQFF.

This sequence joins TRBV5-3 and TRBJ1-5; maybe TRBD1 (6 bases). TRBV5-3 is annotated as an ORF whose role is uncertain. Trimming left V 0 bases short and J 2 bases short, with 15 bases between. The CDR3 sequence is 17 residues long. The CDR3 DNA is TGTGCCAGAAGCTTGGCTCAAAACAGGGCTCGCAATCAGCCCCAGCATTTT. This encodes CARSLAQNRARNQPQHF.

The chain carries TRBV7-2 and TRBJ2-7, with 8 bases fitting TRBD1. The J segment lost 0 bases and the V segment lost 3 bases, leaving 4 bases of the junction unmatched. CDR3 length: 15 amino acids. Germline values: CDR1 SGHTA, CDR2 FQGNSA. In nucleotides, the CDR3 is TGTGCCAGCAGCTTGGGGACAGGACGCTCCTACGAGCAGTACTTC. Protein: CASSLGTGRSYEQYF.

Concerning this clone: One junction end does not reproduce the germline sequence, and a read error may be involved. As DNA, the CDR3 is TGTTCCAGCAGCTTACCTGCGGCGGAGAGCACAGATACGCAGTATTTT. As protein: CSSSLPAAESTDTQYF. The rearrangement joins TRBV7-9 to TRBJ2-3; D is ambiguous. The CDR3 runs 16 residues. Germline lookup yields CDR1 SEHNR and CDR2 FQNEAQ (reference sequence).

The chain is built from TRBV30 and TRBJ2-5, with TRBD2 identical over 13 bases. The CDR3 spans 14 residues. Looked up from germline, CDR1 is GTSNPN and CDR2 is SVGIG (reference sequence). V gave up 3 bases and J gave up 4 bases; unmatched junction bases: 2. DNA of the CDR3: TGTGCCTGGAGACTAGCGGGAGGGCGAGAGACCCAGTACTTC. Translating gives CAWRLAGGRETQYF.

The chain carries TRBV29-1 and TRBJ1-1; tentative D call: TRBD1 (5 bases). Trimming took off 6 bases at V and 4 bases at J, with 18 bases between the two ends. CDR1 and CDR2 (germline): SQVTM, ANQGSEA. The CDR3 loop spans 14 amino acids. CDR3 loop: CSVTGKSEVTEAFF. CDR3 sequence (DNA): TGCAGCGTCACAGGTAAAAGCGAGGTCACTGAAGCTTTCTTT. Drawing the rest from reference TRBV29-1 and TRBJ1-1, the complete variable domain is SAVISQKPSRDICQRGTSLTIQCQVDSQVTMMFWYRQQPGQSLTLIATANQGSEATYESGFVIDKFPISRPNLTFSTLTVSNMSPEDSSIYLCSVTGKSEVTEAFFGQGTRLTVV.

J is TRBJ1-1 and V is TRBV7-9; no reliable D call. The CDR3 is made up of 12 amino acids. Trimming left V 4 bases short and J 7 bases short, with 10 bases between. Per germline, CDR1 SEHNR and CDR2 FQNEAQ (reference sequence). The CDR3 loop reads CASSSGWVEAFF. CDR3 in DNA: TGTGCCAGCAGCTCGGGGTGGGTTGAAGCTTTCTTT.

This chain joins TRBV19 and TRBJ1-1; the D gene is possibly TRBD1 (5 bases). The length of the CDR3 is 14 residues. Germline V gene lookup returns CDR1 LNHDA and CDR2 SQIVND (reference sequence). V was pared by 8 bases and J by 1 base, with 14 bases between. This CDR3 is CASHHGGRNTEAFF. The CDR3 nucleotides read TGTGCCAGTCATCATGGGGGGAGGAACACTGAAGCTTTCTTT.

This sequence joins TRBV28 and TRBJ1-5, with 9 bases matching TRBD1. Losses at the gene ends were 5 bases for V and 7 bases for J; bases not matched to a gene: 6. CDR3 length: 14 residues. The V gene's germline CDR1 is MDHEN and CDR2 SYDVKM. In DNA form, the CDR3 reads TGTGCCAGCAGTGGGGGGGACAGGGTCCAGCCCCAGCATTTT. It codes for CASSGGDRVQPQHF.

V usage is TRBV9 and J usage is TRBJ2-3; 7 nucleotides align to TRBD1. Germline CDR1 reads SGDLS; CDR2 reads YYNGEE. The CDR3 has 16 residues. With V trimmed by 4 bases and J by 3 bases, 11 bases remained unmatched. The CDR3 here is CASSKRTGGGTDTQYF. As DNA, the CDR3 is TGTGCCAGCAGCAAAAGGACAGGAGGTGGAACAGATACGCAGTATTTT.